One sample yielded the 6 T cell receptor beta chains listed below, sequenced in a study of shared clonotypes between healthy human individuals. Data came from immunoSEQ multiplex PCR; TCRdb stores just in-frame clones and leaves some out. The sample has 850,000 to 1,200,000 clones; 65% to 80% are singletons. Sequencing used memory CD4+ T cells sorted from blood. Subset specified: CD45RA-negative fraction. Receptor source: a man younger than 30 in good health.

The rearrangement links TRBV14 to TRBJ1-1, with a tentative D call TRBD1 (5 bases). Germline lookup yields CDR1 SGHDN and CDR2 FVKESK. The germline V and J ends were trimmed by 1 base and 10 bases, with 10 bases remaining between them. The CDR3 sequence is 12 residues long. The CDR3 sequence is CASSQVGLRAFF. The DNA for the CDR3 is TGTGCCAGCAGCCAAGTGGGACTGAGAGCTTTCTTT. The variable domain in full, completed from reference TRBV14 and TRBJ1-1, reads EAGVTQFPSHSVIEKGQTVTLRCDPISGHDNLYWYRRVMGKEIKFLLHFVKESKQDESGMPNNRFLAERTGGTYSTLKVQPAELEDSGVYFCASSQVGLRAFFGQGTRLTVV.

The rearrangement links TRBV27 to TRBJ2-5; no firm D call. Germline CDR1 reads MNHEY; CDR2 reads SMNVEV (reference sequence). V lost 0 bases to trimming and J lost 2 bases, with 13 bases between them. The CDR3 is 16 residues long. For the CDR3, the DNA is TGTGCCAGCAGTTTATCTCAAATAGGGTTTCAAGAGACCCAGTACTTC. Its translation: CASSLSQIGFQETQYF.

The V and J genes are TRBV10-2 and TRBJ2-7; tentative D call: TRBD1 (6 bases). The CDR3 is made up of 13 amino acids. Trimming stripped 4 bases from V and 5 bases from J, with 12 bases between. Germline assignment: CDR1 WSHSY and CDR2 SAAADI. CDR3 coding DNA: TGCGCCAGCAGTGCTAGCCAGGGGAACGAGCAGTACTTC. Encoded protein: CASSASQGNEQYF.

This chain connects TRBV25-1 to TRBJ2-2; D is perhaps TRBD2 (5 bases). Per germline, CDR1 MGHDK and CDR2 SYGVNS. This CDR3 spans 13 amino acids. V lost 6 bases and J 7 bases, leaving 12 bases between the germline ends. The CDR3 loop is CASSRGGGGELFF. The CDR3 nucleotides are TGTGCCAGCAGCCGGGGTGGCGGCGGGGAGCTGTTTTTT.

Written as DNA, the CDR3 is TGTGCCAGCAGCGTAGATCCGGGGGGCTCCGGGGAGCTGTTTTTT. Its protein is CASSVDPGGSGELFF. The chain uses TRBV9 and TRBJ2-2, with D possibly being TRBD2 (7 bases). The CDR3 is 15 residues long. CDR1 is SGDLS and CDR2 is YYNGEE in the germline V gene. V lost 0 bases and J lost 6, with 12 bases in between.

V gene TRBV7-8 combines with J gene TRBJ2-1; D not resolved. Germline CDR1 SGHVS, CDR2 FQNEAQ. The CDR3 runs 11 residues. The V end lost 5 bases, the J end lost 8 bases, and 7 bases lay between the germline ends. CDR3 amino acids: CASSPYDEQFF. The DNA of the CDR3 is TGTGCCAGCAGCCCTTATGATGAGCAGTTCTTC.